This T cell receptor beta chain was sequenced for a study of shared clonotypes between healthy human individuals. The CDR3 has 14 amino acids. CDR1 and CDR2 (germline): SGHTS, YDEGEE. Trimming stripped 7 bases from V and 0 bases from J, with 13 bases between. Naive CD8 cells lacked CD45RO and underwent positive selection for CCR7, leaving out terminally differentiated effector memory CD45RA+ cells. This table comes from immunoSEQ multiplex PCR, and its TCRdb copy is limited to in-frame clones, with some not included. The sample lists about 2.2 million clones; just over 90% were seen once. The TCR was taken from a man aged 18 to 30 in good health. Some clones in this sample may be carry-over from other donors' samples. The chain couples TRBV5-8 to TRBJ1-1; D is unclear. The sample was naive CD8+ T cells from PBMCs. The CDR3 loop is CASLGVQLNTEAFF. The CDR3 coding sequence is TGTGCCAGCCTTGGGGTGCAATTGAACACTGAAGCTTTCTTT.